The clone carrying this T cell receptor (beta chain) was found once. What it binds is unknown. With 6 bases clipped from V and 3 bases from J, the junction kept 3 bases outside the gene matches. The germline gives CDR1 LNHDA, CDR2 SQIVND (reference sequence). CDR3 length: 13 amino acids. This sample was taken from a study of long-term antiretroviral therapy in people with HIV. Study observations and caveats: Compared with controls, HIV repertoires showed narrower CDR3 length ranges. For ART adherence, viral resistance and therapy changes, no data were available. Post-ART samples showed increased diversity that remained below transplant donor control levels.

Researchers ran immunoSEQ v3.0 at survey level. The data were produced by immunoSEQ multiplex PCR, yet TCRdb's version contains in-frame clones alone and is incomplete. The data contain fewer than 40,000 clones, roughly nine tenths of them singletons. The chain carries TRBV19 and TRBJ2-7, with 9 positions matching TRBD2. Material: unsorted PBMCs, obtained 1.2 years after starting antiretroviral therapy. This receptor was obtained from a woman aged 45-60 years with HIV. This chain's CDR3 is CASRLAGSYEQYF. CDR3 nucleotide sequence: TGTGCCAGTAGGCTAGCGGGGAGCTACGAGCAGTACTTC.